Listed below are T cell receptor beta chains from one sample, sequenced in a study of OX40 agonist ivuxolimab in advanced cancers. Data came from immunoSEQ multiplex PCR; TCRdb stores just in-frame clones and leaves some out. The sample yields 25,000 to 35,000 clones, approximately 84% seen once. Sequenced here: CD4+ or CD8+ T cells sorted from blood, sampled in a trial of the OX40 agonist ivuxolimab. The receptor set was obtained from an adult with an advanced solid tumor such as melanoma, head and neck, liver or kidney cancer. CDR3s include the opening cysteine and the closing phenylalanine or tryptophan. D genes are given only for firm matches. Expanded clones are given a class, and other clones once, few, many or no size at all.

j_call | d_call | v_call | clone_size | cdr3_nt | cdr3_aa
TRBJ1-5 | . | TRBV2 | . | TGTGCCAGCAGGGAGAGAGACGGATATCAGCCCCAGCATTTT | CASRERDGYQPQHF
TRBJ2-1 | . | TRBV11-3 | . | TGTGCCAGCAGCTTAGGGAAGTACAATGAGCAGTTCTTC | CASSLGKYNEQFF
TRBJ2-7 | TRBD1 | TRBV7-3 | . | TGTGCCAGCAGCCCCGGGACAGGGGACTACGAGCAGTACTTC | CASSPGTGDYEQYF
TRBJ2-7 | . | TRBV6-5 | . | TGTGCCAGCAGTTACAGGGGCCCCTCCTACGAGCAGTACTTC | CASSYRGPSYEQYF
TRBJ2-2 | . | TRBV6-5 | . | TGTGCCAGTTCGCGGGGCACCCGCGGAACCGGGGAGCTGTTTTTT | CASSRGTRGTGELFF
TRBJ1-2 | TRBD1 | TRBV7-6 | . | TGTGCCAGCAGCCCCCTGACAGGGGGCAACTATGGCTACACCTTC | CASSPLTGGNYGYTF
TRBJ1-6 | TRBD1 | TRBV13 | . | TGTGCCAGCAGCACCGGGACAGGGTCCCTCCACTTT | CASSTGTGSLHF
TRBJ1-2 | TRBD1 | TRBV25-1 | . | TGTGCCAGCAGTGAAATGAGGACAGGGTCGTCTAACTATGGCTACACCTTC | CASSEMRTGSSNYGYTF
TRBJ2-3 | . | TRBV7-8 | few | TGTGCCAGCAGCTTAGCGTCCGCGGCCACAGATACGCAGTATTTT | CASSLASAATDTQYF
TRBJ2-2 | TRBD2 | TRBV29-1 | . | TGCAGCGCCCTAATAAGGGAGGGCGGGGAGCTGTTTTTT | CSALIREGGELFF
TRBJ1-2 | . | TRBV9 | few | TGTGCCAGCAGCGACGGGGGGGCTAACTATGGCTACACCTTC | CASSDGGANYGYTF
TRBJ2-7 | . | TRBV11-3 | . | TGTGCCAGCAGCACCGTATCCTACGAGCAGTACTTC | CASSTVSYEQYF
TRBJ2-2 | . | TRBV9 | . | TGTGCCAGCTCCTCATCCCAAGGGGCGGGGGAGCTGTTTTTT | CASSSSQGAGELFF
TRBJ1-1 | TRBD1 | TRBV13 | . | TGTGCCAGCAGACCATGGACAGGGGCTAACACTGAAGCTTTCTTT | CASRPWTGANTEAFF
TRBJ2-1 | . | TRBV4-3 | . | TGCGCCAGCAGCGCCGACGTCAGCTCCTACAATGAGCAGTTCTTC | CASSADVSSYNEQFF
TRBJ1-2 | TRBD1 | TRBV4-3 | . | TGCGCCAGCAGCCCGGGGACAGGGATCTATGGCTACACCTTC | CASSPGTGIYGYTF
TRBJ1-1 | . | TRBV9 | . | TGTGCCAGCAGCCCCAGTTCCCTCGGGACTGAAGCTTTCTTT | CASSPSSLGTEAFF
TRBJ1-6 | TRBD1 | TRBV6-1 | . | TGTGCCAGCAGTGAGTTCGGGACAGCTAATTCACCCCTCCACTTT | CASSEFGTANSPLHF
TRBJ2-1 | . | TRBV11-3 | few | TGTGCCAGTCGCACTTACTACAATGAGCAGTTCTTC | CASRTYYNEQFF
TRBJ2-5 | . | TRBV2 | . | TGTGCCAGCAGTTTTACAGGGTTTCTGCAGACCCAGTACTTC | CASSFTGFLQTQYF
TRBJ2-6 | . | TRBV5-4 | . | TGTGCCAGCAGCTTGATGAGGGCAGCTGGGGCCAACGTCCTGACTTTC | CASSLMRAAGANVLTF
TRBJ2-1 | . | TRBV6-5 | . | TGTGCCAGCAGTACGACAGTTTGGGATGAGCAGTTCTTC | CASSTTVWDEQFF